This T cell receptor beta chain was found in a study of T cell clones after liver transplantation. Whole-study context: TCRbeta sequencing after a pre-transplant mixed lymphocyte reaction identified graft-donor-reactive clones, later tracked in post-transplant blood.

This clone was recorded once. V lost 4 bases to trimming and J lost 0 bases, with 9 bases between them. The CDR3 covers 15 residues. Germline-derived CDR1 and CDR2 are MGHDK and SYGVNS. Measured with immunoSEQ multiplex PCR; TCRdb has only the in-frame clones, and not every one. The table lists more than 95,000 clones, 90% of them singletons, with roughly 0.8% in the top ten. The sample was CD4+ T cells from blood, taken 12 months after liver transplant. This clonotype was sampled from a human patient who received a liver transplant. Some T cells may trace back to the graft donor. The chain joins TRBV25-1 to TRBJ1-4; D gene unclear. CDR3 nucleotide sequence: TGTGCCAGCAGTGCCCTAGTGACAACTAATGAAAAACTGTTTTTT. This encodes CASSALVTTNEKLFF. The full variable domain, with the rest looked up from reference TRBV25-1 and TRBJ1-4, is EADIYQTPRYLVIGTGKKITLECSQTMGHDKMYWYQQDPGMELHLIHYSYGVNSTEKGDLSSESTVSRIRTEHFPLTLESARPSHTSQYLCASSALVTTNEKLFFGSGTQLSVL.